This T cell receptor (beta chain) was captured by sequencing in a study of blood T cell repertoires in COVID-19. Study-level information: Spain, Italy and the United States supplied samples that represented acute and convalescent COVID-19.

Germline-derived CDR1 and CDR2 are SGHRS and YFSETQ. The CDR3 is made up of 15 amino acids. V lost 0 bases and J lost 4, with 10 bases in between. The table came from immunoSEQ multiplex PCR; TCRdb's copy has only in-frame clones and leaves some out. The table shows about 230,000 clones, with roughly 88% occurring only once. Living in 24 US areas, the participants were between roughly 18 and 90 years of age. Sample: PBMCs or T cells enriched from blood (not recorded which). This sequence joins TRBV5-1 and TRBJ2-2; D remains unclear. This receptor was obtained from a woman aged 25-40 years who had been exposed to COVID-19. CDR3 sequence (DNA): TGCGCCAGCAGCTTGGCCGAGAAGTTCACCGGGGAGCTGTTTTTT. It encodes CASSLAEKFTGELFF.